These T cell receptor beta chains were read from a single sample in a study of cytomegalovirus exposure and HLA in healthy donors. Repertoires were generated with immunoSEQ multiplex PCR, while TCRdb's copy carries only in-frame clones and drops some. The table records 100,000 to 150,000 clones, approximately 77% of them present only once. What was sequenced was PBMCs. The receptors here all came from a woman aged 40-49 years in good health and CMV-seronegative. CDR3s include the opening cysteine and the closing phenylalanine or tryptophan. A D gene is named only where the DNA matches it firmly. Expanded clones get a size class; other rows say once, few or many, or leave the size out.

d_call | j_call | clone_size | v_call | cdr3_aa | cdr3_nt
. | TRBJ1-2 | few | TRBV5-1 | CASSLNSYGYTF | TGCGCCAGCAGCTTGAACAGCTATGGCTACACCTTC
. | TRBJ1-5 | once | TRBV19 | CASSTPQGYYQPQHF | TGTGCCAGTAGTACGCCTCAGGGGTATTATCAGCCCCAGCATTTT
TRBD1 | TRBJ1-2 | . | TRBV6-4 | CASSLDRRDGVFGYTF | TGTGCCAGCAGCCTGGACAGGCGGGACGGGGTTTTCGGCTACACCTTC
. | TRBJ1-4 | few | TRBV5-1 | CASSLGTATNEKLFF | TGCGCCAGCAGCTTGGGTACAGCAACTAATGAAAAACTGTTTTTT
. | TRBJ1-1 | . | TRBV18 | CASSPQVAANTEAFF | TGTGCCAGCTCACCACAGGTGGCGGCGAACACTGAAGCTTTCTTT
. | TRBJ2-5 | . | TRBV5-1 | CASSPGSGGETQYF | TGCGCCAGCAGTCCCGGGTCCGGTGGAGAGACCCAGTACTTC
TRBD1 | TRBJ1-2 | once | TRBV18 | CASSQGQEYGYTF | TGTGCCAGCTCTCAGGGACAGGAATATGGCTACACCTTC
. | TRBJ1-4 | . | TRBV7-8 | CASSLGVGKWSSGAGEKLFF | TGTGCCAGCAGCTTAGGTGTAGGAAAATGGTCTTCAGGGGCAGGGGAAAAACTGTTTTTT
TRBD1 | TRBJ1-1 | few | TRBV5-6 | CASSLRTGGMNTEAFF | TGTGCCAGCAGCTTACGGACAGGGGGGATGAACACTGAAGCTTTCTTT
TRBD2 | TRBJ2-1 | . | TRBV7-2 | CASSPTSGGGEQFF | TGTGCCAGCAGCCCTACTAGCGGGGGGGGTGAGCAGTTCTTC
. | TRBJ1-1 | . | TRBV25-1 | CASSEYRGSKTEAFF | TGTGCCAGCAGTGAATATCGGGGGTCGAAGACTGAAGCTTTCTTT
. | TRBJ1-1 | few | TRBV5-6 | CASSFGQSSTEAFF | TGTGCCAGCAGCTTCGGACAGTCGAGCACTGAAGCTTTCTTT
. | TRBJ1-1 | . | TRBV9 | CASSAGVNTEAFF | TGTGCCAGCAGCGCCGGGGTGAACACTGAAGCTTTCTTT
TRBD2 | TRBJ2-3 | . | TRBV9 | CASSGTAGRFTDTQYF | TGTGCCAGCAGCGGCACAGCGGGGAGGTTCACAGATACGCAGTATTTT
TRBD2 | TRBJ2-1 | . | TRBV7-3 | CASSTTSGGADEQFF | TGTGCCAGCAGCACTACTAGCGGGGGGGCGGATGAGCAGTTCTTC
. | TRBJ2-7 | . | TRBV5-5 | CASRKGGFSYEQYF | TGTGCCAGCAGAAAGGGGGGGTTTTCCTACGAGCAGTACTTC
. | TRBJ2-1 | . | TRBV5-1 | CASSLTANEQFF | TGCGCCAGCAGCCTGACAGCTAATGAGCAGTTCTTC
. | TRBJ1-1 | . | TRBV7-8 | CASSFGQGGTEAFF | TGTGCCAGCAGCTTCGGGCAGGGAGGAACTGAAGCTTTCTTT
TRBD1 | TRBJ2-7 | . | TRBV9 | CASSVGTGIYYEQYF | TGTGCCAGCAGCGTAGGGACAGGGATCTACTACGAGCAGTACTTC
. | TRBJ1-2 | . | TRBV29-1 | CSVASGPGYGYTF | TGCAGCGTTGCTTCAGGGCCTGGGTATGGCTACACCTTC
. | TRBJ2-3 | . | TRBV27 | CASTPGGGGGDTQYF | TGTGCCAGCACCCCCGGAGGGGGGGGCGGAGATACGCAGTATTTT
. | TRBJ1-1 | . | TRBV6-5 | CASTVHRSTEAFF | TGTGCCAGCACCGTCCACAGAAGCACTGAAGCTTTCTTT
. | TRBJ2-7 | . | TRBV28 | CASSLVGAGVHF | TGTGCCAGCAGTTTGGTCGGAGCCGGGGTTCACTTC
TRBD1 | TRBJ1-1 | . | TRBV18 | CASSPGQAAMNTEAFF | TGTGCCAGCTCACCCGGACAGGCTGCGATGAACACTGAAGCTTTCTTT
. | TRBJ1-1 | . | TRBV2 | CASSGPTEAFF | TGTGCCAGCAGTGGGCCCACTGAAGCTTTCTTT
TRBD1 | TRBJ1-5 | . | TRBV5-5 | CASSDETGDSNQPQHF | TGTGCCAGCAGCGACGAAACAGGGGATAGCAATCAGCCCCAGCATTTT
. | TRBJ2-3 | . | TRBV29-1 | CSVEPPNTQYF | TGCAGCGTTGAACCCCCCAATACGCAGTATTTT
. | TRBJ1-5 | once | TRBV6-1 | CASGSTGLNQPQHF | TGTGCCAGCGGAAGTACAGGGTTGAATCAGCCCCAGCATTTT
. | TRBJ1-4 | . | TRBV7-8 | CASSSGTWTNEKLFF | TGTGCCAGCAGCTCCGGGACTTGGACTAATGAAAAACTGTTTTTT
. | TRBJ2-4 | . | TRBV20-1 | CSASTKNIQYF | TGCAGTGCTAGTACCAAAAACATTCAGTACTTC
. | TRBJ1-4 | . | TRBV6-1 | CASSGTADEKLFF | TGTGCCAGCAGTGGGACTGCTGATGAAAAACTGTTTTTT
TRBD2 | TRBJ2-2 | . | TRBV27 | CASSNPRGAGGIGELFF | TGTGCCAGCAGCAACCCCCGGGGAGCGGGGGGCATCGGGGAGCTGTTTTTT
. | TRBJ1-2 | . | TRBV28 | CASSFRRRDGYTF | TGTGCCAGCAGTTTCCGCAGGCGCGATGGCTACACCTTC
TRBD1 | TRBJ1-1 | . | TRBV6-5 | CASSSIHGTGSEAFF | TGTGCCAGCAGTTCCATCCACGGGACAGGTTCTGAAGCTTTCTTT
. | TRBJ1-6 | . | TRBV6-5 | CASSYGGGYNSPLHF | TGTGCCAGCAGTTACGGCGGGGGCTATAATTCACCCCTCCACTTT
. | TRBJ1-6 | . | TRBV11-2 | CASSLERGNSPLHF | TGTGCCAGCAGCTTAGAGAGGGGGAATTCACCCCTCCACTTT
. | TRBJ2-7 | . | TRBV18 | CASSPGGYEQYF | TGTGCCAGCTCACCGGGGGGATACGAGCAGTACTTC
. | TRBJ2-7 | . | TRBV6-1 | CASSPLYEQYF | TGTGCCAGCAGTCCGCTATACGAGCAGTACTTC
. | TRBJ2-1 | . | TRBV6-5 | CASSYSTGHNEQFF | TGTGCCAGCAGTTACTCCACAGGGCACAATGAGCAGTTCTTC
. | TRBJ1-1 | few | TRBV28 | CASGQQAFF | TGTGCCAGCGGACAGCAAGCTTTCTTT
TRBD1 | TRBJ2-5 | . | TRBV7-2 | CASSLEQGVGTQYF | TGTGCCAGCAGCTTAGAACAGGGGGTGGGCACCCAGTACTTC
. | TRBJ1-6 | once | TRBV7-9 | CASSNGNSPLHF | TGTGCCAGCAGTAACGGGAATTCACCCCTCCACTTT
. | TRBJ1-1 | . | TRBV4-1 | CASSQDRGTQRRTEAFF | TGCGCCAGCAGCCAAGATCGGGGGACCCAAAGGCGGACTGAAGCTTTCTTT
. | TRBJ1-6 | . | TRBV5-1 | CASSLEGHQSPLHF | TGCGCCAGCAGCTTGGAGGGACATCAGTCACCCCTCCACTTT
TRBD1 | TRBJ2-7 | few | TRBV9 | CASSVGTGKQYF | TGTGCCAGCAGCGTCGGGACAGGGAAGCAGTACTTC
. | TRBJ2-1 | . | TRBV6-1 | CASSSGQTPRFF | TGTGCCAGCAGTTCGGGACAAACACCGCGGTTCTTC
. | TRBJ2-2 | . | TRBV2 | CASSGHNTGELFF | TGTGCCAGCAGTGGACACAACACCGGGGAGCTGTTTTTT
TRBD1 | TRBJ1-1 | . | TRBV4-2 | CASSQAQGGTEAFF | TGTGCCAGCAGCCAAGCGCAGGGGGGCACTGAAGCTTTCTTT